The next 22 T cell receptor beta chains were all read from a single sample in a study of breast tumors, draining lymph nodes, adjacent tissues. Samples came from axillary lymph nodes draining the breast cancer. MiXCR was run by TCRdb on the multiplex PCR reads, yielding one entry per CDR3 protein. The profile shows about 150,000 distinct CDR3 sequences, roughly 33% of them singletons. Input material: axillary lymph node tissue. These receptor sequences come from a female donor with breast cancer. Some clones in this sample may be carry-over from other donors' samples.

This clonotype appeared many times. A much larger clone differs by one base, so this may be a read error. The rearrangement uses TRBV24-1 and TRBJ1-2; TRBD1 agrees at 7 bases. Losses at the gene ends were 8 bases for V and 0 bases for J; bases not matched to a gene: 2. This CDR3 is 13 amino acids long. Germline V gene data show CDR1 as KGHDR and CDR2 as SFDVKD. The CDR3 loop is CATTGQTNYGYTF. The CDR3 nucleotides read TGTGCCACCACGGGACAGACTAACTATGGCTACACCTTC.

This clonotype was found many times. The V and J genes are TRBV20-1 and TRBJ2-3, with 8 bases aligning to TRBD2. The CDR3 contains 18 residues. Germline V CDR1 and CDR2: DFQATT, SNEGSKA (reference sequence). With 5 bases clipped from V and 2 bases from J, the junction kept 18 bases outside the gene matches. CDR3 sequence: CSAVGTGGGLRNTDTQYF. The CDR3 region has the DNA TGCAGTGCTGTTGGGACGGGGGGGGGCTTGCGAAACACAGATACGCAGTATTTT.

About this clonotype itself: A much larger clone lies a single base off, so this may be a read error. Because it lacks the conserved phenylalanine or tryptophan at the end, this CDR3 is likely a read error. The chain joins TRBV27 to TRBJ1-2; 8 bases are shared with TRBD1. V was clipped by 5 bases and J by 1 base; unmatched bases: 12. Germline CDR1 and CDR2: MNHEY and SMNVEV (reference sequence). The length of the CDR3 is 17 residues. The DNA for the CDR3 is TGTGCCAGCAGTGCAAACCTTGGACAGGGTCATAACTATGGCTACACCTCC. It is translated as CASSANLGQGHNYGYTS.

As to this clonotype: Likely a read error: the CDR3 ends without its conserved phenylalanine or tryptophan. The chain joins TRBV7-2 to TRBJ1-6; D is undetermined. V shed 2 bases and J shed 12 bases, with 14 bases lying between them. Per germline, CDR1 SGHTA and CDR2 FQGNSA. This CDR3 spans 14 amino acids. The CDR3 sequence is CASSLRGPMEPLHL. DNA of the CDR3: TGTGCCAGCAGCTTACGGGGTCCTATGGAACCCCTCCACCTT.

The CDR3 sequence: CASSQDRSYEQYF. In DNA form, the CDR3 reads TGTGCCAGCAGCCAAGATCGTTCCTACGAGCAGTACTTC. The chain carries TRBV14 and TRBJ2-7, with unresolved D. Trimming took off 0 bases at V and 1 base at J, with 4 bases between the two ends. Germline V gives CDR1 SGHDN, CDR2 FVKESK. The CDR3 sequence is 13 residues long.

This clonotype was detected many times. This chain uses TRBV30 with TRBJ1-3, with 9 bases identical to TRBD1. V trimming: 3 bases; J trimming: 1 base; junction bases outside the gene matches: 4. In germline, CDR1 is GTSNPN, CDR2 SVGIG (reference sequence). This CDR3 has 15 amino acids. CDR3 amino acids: CAWSRDRVSGNTIYF. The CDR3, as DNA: TGTGCCTGGAGCCGGGACAGGGTGTCTGGAAACACCATATATTTT.

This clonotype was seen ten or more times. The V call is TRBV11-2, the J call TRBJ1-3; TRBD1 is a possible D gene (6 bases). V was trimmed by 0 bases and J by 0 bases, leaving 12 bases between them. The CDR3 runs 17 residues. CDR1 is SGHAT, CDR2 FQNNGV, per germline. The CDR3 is CASSLDGGPSSGNTIYF. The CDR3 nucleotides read TGTGCCAGCAGCTTAGATGGGGGCCCTAGCTCTGGAAACACCATATATTTT.

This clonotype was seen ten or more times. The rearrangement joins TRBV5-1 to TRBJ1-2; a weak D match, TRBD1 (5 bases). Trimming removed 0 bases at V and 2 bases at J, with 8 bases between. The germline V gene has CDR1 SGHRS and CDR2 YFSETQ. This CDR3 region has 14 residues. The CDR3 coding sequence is TGCGCCAGCAGCTTGGGGGGGGAAAACTATGGCTACACCTTC. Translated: CASSLGGENYGYTF. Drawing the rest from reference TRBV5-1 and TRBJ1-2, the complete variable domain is KAGVTQTPRYLIKTRGQQVTLSCSPISGHRSVSWYQQTPGQGLQFLFEYFSETQRNKGNFPGRFSGRQFSNSRSEMNVSTLELGDSALYLCASSLGGENYGYTFGSGTRLTVV.

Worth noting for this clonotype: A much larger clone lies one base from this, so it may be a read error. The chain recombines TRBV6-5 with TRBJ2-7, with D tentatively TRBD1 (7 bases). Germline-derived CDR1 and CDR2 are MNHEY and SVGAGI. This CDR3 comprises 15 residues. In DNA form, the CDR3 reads TGTACCAGCAGTTACGCGGGGACAGAAGCCTACGAGCAGTACTTC. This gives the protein CTSSYAGTEAYEQYF.

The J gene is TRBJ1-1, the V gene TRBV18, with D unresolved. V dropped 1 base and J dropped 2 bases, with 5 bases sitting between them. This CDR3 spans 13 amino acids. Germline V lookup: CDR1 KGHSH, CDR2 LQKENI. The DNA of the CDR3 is TGTGCCAGCTCACCACAGAGAAACACTGAAGCTTTCTTT. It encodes CASSPQRNTEAFF.

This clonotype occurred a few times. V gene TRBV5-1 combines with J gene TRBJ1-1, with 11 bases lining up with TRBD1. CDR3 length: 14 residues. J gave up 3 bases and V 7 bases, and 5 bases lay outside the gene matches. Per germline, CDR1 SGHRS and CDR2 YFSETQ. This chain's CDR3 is CASGTGGSDTEAFF. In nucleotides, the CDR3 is TGCGCCAGCGGGACAGGGGGGTCGGACACTGAAGCTTTCTTT.

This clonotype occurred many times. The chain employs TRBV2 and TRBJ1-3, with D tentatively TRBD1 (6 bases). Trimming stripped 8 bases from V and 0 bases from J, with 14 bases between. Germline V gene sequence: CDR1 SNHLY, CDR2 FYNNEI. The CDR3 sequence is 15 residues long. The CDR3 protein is CASGGGASSGNTIYF. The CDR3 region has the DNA TGTGCCAGCGGTGGGGGGGCTTCCTCTGGAAACACCATATATTTT.

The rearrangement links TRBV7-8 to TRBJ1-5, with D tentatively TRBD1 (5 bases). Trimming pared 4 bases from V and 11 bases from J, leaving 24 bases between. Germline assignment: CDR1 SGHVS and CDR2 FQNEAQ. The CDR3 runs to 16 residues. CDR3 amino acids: CASSYNPAGLQETQHF. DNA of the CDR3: TGTGCCAGCAGCTATAACCCTGCGGGACTCCAAGAGACCCAGCATTTT.

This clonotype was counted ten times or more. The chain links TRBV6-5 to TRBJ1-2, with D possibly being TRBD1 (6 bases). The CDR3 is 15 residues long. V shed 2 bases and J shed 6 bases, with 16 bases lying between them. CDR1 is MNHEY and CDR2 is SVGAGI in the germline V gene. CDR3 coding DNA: TGTGCCAGCAGTTACCGACAGGAGAGGGGTAATGGCTACACCTTC. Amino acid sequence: CASSYRQERGNGYTF.

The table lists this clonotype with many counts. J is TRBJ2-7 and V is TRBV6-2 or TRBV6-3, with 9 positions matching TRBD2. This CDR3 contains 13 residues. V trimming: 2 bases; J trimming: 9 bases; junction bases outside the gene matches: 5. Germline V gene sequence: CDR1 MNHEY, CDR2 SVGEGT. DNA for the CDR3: TGTGCCAGCAGTTACGGCGGGACTAGCAGGCAGTACGTC. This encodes CASSYGGTSRQYV.

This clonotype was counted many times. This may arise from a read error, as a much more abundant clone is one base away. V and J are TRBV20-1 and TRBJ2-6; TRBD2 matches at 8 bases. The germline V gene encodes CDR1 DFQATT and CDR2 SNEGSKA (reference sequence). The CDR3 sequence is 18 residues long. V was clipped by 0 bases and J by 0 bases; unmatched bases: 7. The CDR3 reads CSARDRLAGTSGANVLTF. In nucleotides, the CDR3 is TGCAGTGCTAGAGATCGCTTAGCGGGGACCTCTGGGGCCAACGTCCTGACTTTC.

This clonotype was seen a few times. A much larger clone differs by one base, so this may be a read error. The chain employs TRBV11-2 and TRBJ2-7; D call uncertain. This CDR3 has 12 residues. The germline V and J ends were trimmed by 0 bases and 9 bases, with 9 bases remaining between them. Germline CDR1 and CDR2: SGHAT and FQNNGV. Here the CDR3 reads CASSLEGDAQYF. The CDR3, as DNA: TGTGCCAGCAGCTTAGAAGGAGACGCGCAGTACTTC.

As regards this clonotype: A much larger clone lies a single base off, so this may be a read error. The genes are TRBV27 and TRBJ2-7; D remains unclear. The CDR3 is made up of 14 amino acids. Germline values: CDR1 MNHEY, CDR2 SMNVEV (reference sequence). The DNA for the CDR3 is TGTACCAGCAGTTTAAGTCCCACAGCTTACGAGCAGTACGTC. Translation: CTSSLSPTAYEQYV.

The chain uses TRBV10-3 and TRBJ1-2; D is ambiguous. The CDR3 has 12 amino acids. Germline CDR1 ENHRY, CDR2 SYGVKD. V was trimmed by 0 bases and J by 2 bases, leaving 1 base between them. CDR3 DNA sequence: TGTGCCATCAGTGAGTCGAACTATGGCTACACCTTC. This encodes CAISESNYGYTF.

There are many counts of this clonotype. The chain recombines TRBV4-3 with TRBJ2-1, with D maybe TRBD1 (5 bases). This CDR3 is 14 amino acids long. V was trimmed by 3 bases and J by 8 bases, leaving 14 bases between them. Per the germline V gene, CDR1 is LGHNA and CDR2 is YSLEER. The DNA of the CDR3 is TGCGCCAGCAGCCAGAGGCAGGGAAGCGATGAGCAGTTCTTC. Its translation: CASSQRQGSDEQFF.

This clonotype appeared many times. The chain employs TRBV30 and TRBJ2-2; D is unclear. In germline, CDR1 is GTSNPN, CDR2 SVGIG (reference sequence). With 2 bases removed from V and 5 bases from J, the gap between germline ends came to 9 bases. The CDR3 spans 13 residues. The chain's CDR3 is CAWSPSPTGELFF. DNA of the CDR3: TGTGCCTGGAGTCCCAGCCCTACCGGGGAGCTGTTTTTT.

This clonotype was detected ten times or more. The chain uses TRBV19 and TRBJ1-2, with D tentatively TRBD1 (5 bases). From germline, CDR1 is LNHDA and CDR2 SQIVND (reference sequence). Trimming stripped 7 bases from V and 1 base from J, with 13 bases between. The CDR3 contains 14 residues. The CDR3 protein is CASKVGGVNYGYTF. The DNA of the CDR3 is TGTGCCAGTAAGGTCGGGGGGGTTAACTATGGCTACACCTTC.